One sample yielded the 27 T cell receptor beta chains listed below, sequenced in a study of OX40 agonist ivuxolimab in advanced cancers. Only in-frame clones appear in the TCRdb table, and some are missing; sequencing was by immunoSEQ multiplex PCR. The sample carries approximately 40,000 clones, about 91% recorded once. The specimen comprised CD4+ or CD8+ T cells sorted from blood, sampled in a trial of the OX40 agonist ivuxolimab. These receptor sequences come from an adult with an advanced solid tumor such as melanoma, head and neck, liver or kidney cancer.

The J gene is TRBJ2-5, the V gene TRBV10-3, with 9 bases identical to TRBD2. Germline CDR1 is ENHRY and CDR2 is SYGVKD. This CDR3 comprises 17 residues. V shed 0 bases, J shed 4 bases, and the junction held 9 bases outside the gene matches. This CDR3 reads CAISESSGSLSGETQYF. As DNA, the CDR3 is TGTGCCATCAGTGAGTCTAGCGGGAGTCTTAGTGGAGAGACCCAGTACTTC.

The chain carries TRBV19 and TRBJ2-7, with 8 bases lining up with TRBD1. Germline-derived CDR1 and CDR2 are LNHDA and SQIVND (reference sequence). The CDR3 covers 13 residues. With V trimmed by 5 bases and J by 5 bases, 5 bases remained unmatched. In nucleotides, the CDR3 is TGTGCCAGTAGTTTGCAGGGGGCCCACGAGCAGTACTTC. Its protein product is CASSLQGAHEQYF.

The chain has TRBV6-5 and TRBJ1-6; no definite D call. CDR1 and CDR2 (germline): MNHEY, SVGAGI. The CDR3 has 14 amino acids. With 6 bases removed from V and 7 bases from J, the gap between germline ends came to 13 bases. CDR3 amino acids: CASSTLSGNSPLHF. The CDR3 region has the DNA TGTGCCAGCAGCACCTTGAGTGGCAATTCACCCCTCCACTTT.

The chain couples TRBV7-9 to TRBJ2-7; D gene ambiguous. The CDR3 length is 16 residues. Trimming left V 5 bases short and J 1 base short, with 18 bases between. Per the germline V gene, CDR1 is SEHNR and CDR2 is FQNEAQ (reference sequence). In DNA form, the CDR3 reads TGTGCCAGCAGCCCCCAAAGGACGGTTAAATCCTACGAGCAGTACTTC. Translated, it gives CASSPQRTVKSYEQYF.

CDR3 sequence reads: CASSLVLITDTQYF. The CDR3 bases are TGTGCCAGCAGCTTGGTTTTGATCACAGATACGCAGTATTTT. The chain employs TRBV5-6 and TRBJ2-3; D gene ambiguous. CDR1 SGHDT and CDR2 YYEEEE come from the germline V gene. The CDR3 totals 14 residues. Trimming took off 0 bases at V and 2 bases at J, with 7 bases between the two ends.

CDR3 in DNA: TGTGCCAGCGGGGCGGGGGGCGTCTCTGGGGCCAACGTCCTGACTTTC. Translated, it gives CASGAGGVSGANVLTF. This sequence joins TRBV11-2 and TRBJ2-6; 8 bases match TRBD2. The V gene's germline CDR1 is SGHAT and CDR2 FQNNGV. CDR3 length equals 16 residues. V shed 8 bases and J 0 bases; nucleotides not matched to a gene: 6.

V and J are TRBV15 and TRBJ2-7, with D possibly matching TRBD1 (6 bases). V was pared by 5 bases and J by 6 bases, with 17 bases between. Germline values: CDR1 LNHNV, CDR2 YYDKDF (reference sequence). There are 14 residues in the CDR3. Here the CDR3 reads CATSHRDNFGEQYF. CDR3 DNA sequence: TGTGCCACCAGCCACCGGGACAACTTTGGCGAGCAGTACTTC.

V is TRBV27 and J is TRBJ2-7; D possibly corresponds to TRBD1 (5 bases). Germline V gene data show CDR1 as MNHEY and CDR2 as SMNVEV (reference sequence). The CDR3 is 13 amino acids. Trimming pared 3 bases from V and 2 bases from J, leaving 8 bases between. CDR3 residues: CASSFGAAYEQYF. As DNA, the CDR3 is TGTGCCAGCAGTTTTGGGGCCGCCTACGAGCAGTACTTC.

This chain joins TRBV5-4 and TRBJ2-1, with a possible D match to TRBD2 (6 bases). The V end lost 4 bases, the J end lost 8 bases, and 16 bases lay between the germline ends. The CDR3 totals 14 residues. CDR1 and CDR2 from the germline V gene are SGHNT and YYREEE (reference sequence). The CDR3 DNA reads TGTGCCAGCAGCAGTCGATTTGGAGGGCATGAGCAGTTCTTC. Its translation is CASSSRFGGHEQFF.

The J gene is TRBJ2-3, the V gene TRBV9, with 9 bases that match TRBD2. V gave up 4 bases and J gave up 4 bases; unmatched junction bases: 7. Per germline, CDR1 SGDLS and CDR2 YYNGEE. This CDR3 has 15 amino acids. CDR3 in amino acids: CASSFSGSTADTQYF. The CDR3 bases are TGTGCCAGCAGCTTTAGCGGGAGTACGGCAGATACGCAGTATTTT.

The chain links TRBV7-9 to TRBJ2-7, with unresolved D. The CDR3 loop spans 12 amino acids. Trimming took off 7 bases at V and 0 bases at J, with 7 bases between the two ends. The germline CDR1 and CDR2 sequences are SEHNR and FQNEAQ (reference sequence). The CDR3 DNA is TGTGCCAGCACGGAAAGCTCCTACGAGCAGTACTTC. Translation gives CASTESSYEQYF.

The chain combines TRBV6-5 with TRBJ2-3; a weak D match, TRBD2 (7 bases). V was pared by 2 bases and J by 2 bases, with 14 bases between. The length of the CDR3 is 16 residues. Germline V CDR1 and CDR2: MNHEY, SVGAGI. Here the CDR3 reads CASSYGGGRHTDTQYF. The CDR3 nucleotides read TGTGCCAGCAGTTACGGGGGCGGGAGACACACAGATACGCAGTATTTT.

The chain carries TRBV14 and TRBJ1-1; D remains ambiguous. Trimming pared 0 bases from V and 2 bases from J, leaving 7 bases between. The CDR3 runs to 14 residues. Germline-derived CDR1 and CDR2 are SGHDN and FVKESK. The CDR3 DNA reads as TGTGCCAGCAGCCAAGAGGCAGGCAACACTGAAGCTTTCTTT. Its translation is CASSQEAGNTEAFF.

A single count supports this clone. The CDR3 DNA reads TGTGCCAGCAGTGAGTCGGCTAGCGGCCGCACAGATACGCAGTATTTT. The encoded protein is CASSESASGRTDTQYF. The chain joins TRBV2 to TRBJ2-3, with 7 bases that match TRBD2. The germline gives CDR1 SNHLY, CDR2 FYNNEI. The CDR3 contains 16 residues. Unmatched junction bases numbered 7, after V lost 3 bases and J lost 1 base.

The table lists this clone with a count of one. The chain carries TRBV11-2 and TRBJ2-7, with 8 bases fitting TRBD2. The CDR3 is 18 amino acids. After removal of 3 bases from V and 2 bases from J, the junction contained 15 bases not matched to a gene. Germline V gene sequence: CDR1 SGHAT, CDR2 FQNNGV. The CDR3 sequence: CASSFPTIVSGATYEQYF. The CDR3 coding sequence is TGTGCCAGCAGCTTTCCCACGATAGTTAGCGGGGCCACCTACGAGCAGTACTTC.

This CDR3 is CASSLRGGDNTGELFF. The CDR3 nucleotides are TGTGCCAGCAGCCTAAGAGGGGGCGATAACACCGGGGAGCTGTTTTTT. This chain connects TRBV9 to TRBJ2-2; TRBD1 aligns across 7 bases. After removal of 4 bases from V and 2 bases from J, the junction contained 8 bases not matched to a gene. This CDR3 contains 16 residues. CDR1 is SGDLS, CDR2 YYNGEE, per germline. The complete variable domain, with remaining parts taken from reference TRBV9 and TRBJ2-2, reads DSGVTQTPKHLITATGQRVTLRCSPRSGDLSVYWYQQSLDQGLQFLIQYYNGEERAKGNILERFSAQQFPDLHSELNLSSLELGDSALYFCASSLRGGDNTGELFFGEGSRLTVL.

The chain employs TRBV6-1 and TRBJ2-7; D unclear. This CDR3 has 14 amino acids. V was shortened by 4 bases and J by 3 bases, with 13 bases between the two germline ends. CDR1 and CDR2 from the germline V gene are MNHNS and SASEGT. CDR3 sequence: CASSAFRVHYEQYF. As DNA, the CDR3 is TGTGCCAGCAGTGCCTTCCGGGTCCACTACGAGCAGTACTTC.

This clone was counted once. This chain links TRBV4-1 with TRBJ1-5; D remains ambiguous. The length of the CDR3 is 15 residues. CDR1 is MGHRA and CDR2 is YSYEKL in the germline V gene. V was pared by 4 bases and J by 0 bases, with 10 bases between. CDR3 residues: CASSREGFSNQPQHF. As DNA, the CDR3 is TGCGCCAGCAGCCGGGAGGGATTTAGCAATCAGCCCCAGCATTTT.

The chain recombines TRBV6-5 with TRBJ2-1, with 8 bases fitting TRBD2. Looked up from germline, CDR1 is MNHEY and CDR2 is SVGAGI. Trimming removed 2 bases from V and 4 bases from J; junction bases left unmatched: 4. The length of the CDR3 is 15 residues. CDR3 sequence (DNA): TGTGCCAGCAGTTACGGACTAGCAGAATACAATGAGCAGTTCTTC. Translated: CASSYGLAEYNEQFF.

This clone was found a few times. V and J are TRBV21-1 and TRBJ2-7; TRBD1 is the table's D call, not checked against the DNA. TRBV21-1 corresponds to a pseudogene. This CDR3 contains 14 residues. This chain's CDR3 is CASSKKRISRVGYF. The CDR3, as DNA: TGTGCCAGCAGCAAAAAGAGGATCTCCAGGGTGGGGTACTTC.

V and J are TRBV9 and TRBJ2-3; TRBD2 matches 12 bases. Germline CDR1 is SGDLS and CDR2 is YYNGEE. The J segment lost 8 bases and the V segment lost 0 bases, leaving 13 bases of the junction unmatched. The CDR3 totals 18 residues. This chain's CDR3 is CASSVARTSGTLGVTQYF. CDR3 DNA sequence: TGTGCCAGCAGCGTAGCAAGGACTAGCGGGACTTTAGGCGTTACGCAGTATTTT.

V is TRBV30 and J is TRBJ2-7, with TRBD1 matching over 9 bases. Per the germline V gene, CDR1 is GTSNPN and CDR2 is SVGIG (reference sequence). Trimming cost V 4 bases and J 4 bases; bases outside gene matches: 14. The CDR3 covers 16 residues. The CDR3 spells CAWTSNWGTGRYEQYF. For the CDR3, the DNA is TGTGCCTGGACCTCCAATTGGGGGACAGGGCGTTACGAGCAGTACTTC.

The V call is TRBV5-6, the J call TRBJ2-7; tentatively, D is TRBD2 (6 bases). Trimming took 3 bases from V and 5 from J, leaving 21 bases between them. The germline V gene encodes CDR1 SGHDT and CDR2 YYEEEE. There are 16 residues in the CDR3. The CDR3 loop reads CASSSTAGPSNHEQYF. In nucleotides, the CDR3 is TGTGCCAGCAGCTCCACAGCGGGCCCATCTAACCACGAGCAGTACTTC.

This chain's CDR3 is CASRTFLPPLGSTSTDTQYF. CDR3 coding DNA: TGTGCCAGCAGAACCTTCCTTCCTCCACTGGGGTCCACTAGCACAGATACGCAGTATTTT. V is TRBV27 and J is TRBJ2-3; the D is unclear. Trimming shortened V by 6 bases and J by 0 bases, and 28 bases separated the two germline ends. The germline V gene encodes CDR1 MNHEY and CDR2 SMNVEV (reference sequence). CDR3 size: 20 residues.

The chain combines TRBV13 with TRBJ2-3; 13 positions agree with TRBD2. Per the germline V gene, CDR1 is PRHDT and CDR2 is FYEKMQ (reference sequence). This CDR3 region has 18 residues. V dropped 4 bases and J dropped 4; count of bases not matched to a gene: 11. DNA for the CDR3: TGTGCCAGCAGCTCCCAAAAAGGACTAGCGGGAGCCCCAGATACGCAGTATTTT. Amino acid sequence: CASSSQKGLAGAPDTQYF.

The gene calls are TRBV30 and TRBJ2-7, with 14 bases lining up with TRBD2. The CDR3 is 16 amino acids. Germline loops: CDR1 GTSNPN, CDR2 SVGIG (reference sequence). V gave up 3 bases and J gave up 5 bases; unmatched junction bases: 9. The CDR3 protein is CAWRRGLAGVGDEQYF. In DNA, the CDR3 is TGTGCCTGGAGGCGGGGACTAGCGGGAGTAGGGGACGAGCAGTACTTC.

The V and J genes are TRBV7-8 and TRBJ2-3; TRBD2 aligns across 11 bases. Germline CDR1 and CDR2: SGHVS and FQNEAQ. V lost 4 bases, J lost 3 bases, and 3 bases stayed unmatched. The CDR3 totals 15 residues. The CDR3 is CASSSLAGGTDTQYF. For the CDR3, the DNA is TGTGCCAGCAGCTCCTTAGCGGGAGGGACAGATACGCAGTATTTT.